The clone carrying this T cell receptor (beta chain) was seen a handful of times. No antigen is known for it. In germline, CDR1 is SNHLY, CDR2 FYNNEI. With 10 bases clipped from V and 7 bases from J, the junction kept 13 bases outside the gene matches. CDR3 length: 15 amino acids. This sample was taken from a study of post-analysis software for immune sequencing data. Findings and limits, study-wide: A significant reduction in normalized Chao1 diversity was observed in multiple sclerosis patients versus controls. F measure grouped same-batch samples tightly together. In patients, about 5 TRBV segments were more frequent than in controls, with TRBV5-6, TRBV5-1 and TRBV20-1 among them.

TCR beta cDNA libraries had unique molecular identifiers. Around 500,000 cDNA molecules were obtained per 1 to 10 million input T cells. MiXCR, applied by TCRdb to the PCR reads, yields one record per CDR3 protein. Among over 150,000 distinct CDR3 sequences, around 36% were seen once, and the ten largest hold about 26%. The clonotype originates from a girl aged 5 to 17 with multiple sclerosis. The sample here was blood, taken after autologous hematopoietic stem cell transplantation. The chain joins TRBV2 to TRBJ2-1; 10 bases are shared with TRBD2. The CDR3 region has the DNA TGTGCCATTAGGGCGGAGCGGGAGGGTGGAAATGAGCAGTTCTTC. Its translation is CAIRAEREGGNEQFF.